The clone carrying this T cell receptor (beta chain) occurred many times. Its antigen is not known. This sample is drawn from a study of T cell repertoires in cytomegalovirus infection. Study information: Both a matching HLA type and CMV infection were indicated by public TCR beta signatures.

Study findings and constraints: CMV-specific TCR beta clonotypes restricted by HLA-C were the ones dominating the ex vivo response.

TCRdb recomputed calls from the reads with MiXCR, one row per CDR3 protein. Counted here are around 130,000 distinct CDR3 sequences, more than 7% occurring once; the ten biggest clones make up around a tenth. The CDR3 consists of 14 residues. CDR1 is SGDLS, CDR2 YYNGEE, per germline. V shed 4 bases, J shed 3 bases, and the junction held 5 bases outside the gene matches. The origin of this receptor is a human donor in good health (CMV status not recorded). Some clones in this sample may be carry-over from other donors' samples. Material for sequencing was PBMCs. This chain uses TRBV9 with TRBJ2-7, with 9 bases identical to TRBD1. This CDR3 is CASSPGTGNYEQYF. CDR3 bases: TGTGCCAGCAGCCCAGGGACAGGGAACTACGAGCAGTACTTC.